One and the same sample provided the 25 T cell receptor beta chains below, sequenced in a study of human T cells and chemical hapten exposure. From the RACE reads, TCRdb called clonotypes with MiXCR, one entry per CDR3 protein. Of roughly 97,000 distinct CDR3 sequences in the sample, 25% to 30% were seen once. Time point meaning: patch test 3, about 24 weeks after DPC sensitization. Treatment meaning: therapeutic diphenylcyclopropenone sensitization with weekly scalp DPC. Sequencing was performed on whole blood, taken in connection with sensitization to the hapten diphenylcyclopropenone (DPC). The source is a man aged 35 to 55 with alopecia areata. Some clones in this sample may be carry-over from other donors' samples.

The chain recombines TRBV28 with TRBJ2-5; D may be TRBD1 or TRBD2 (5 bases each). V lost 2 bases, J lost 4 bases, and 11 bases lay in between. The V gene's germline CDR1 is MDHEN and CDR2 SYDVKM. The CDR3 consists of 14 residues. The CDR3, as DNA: TGTGCCAGCAGTTTAGTGCAGGGACGAGAGACCCAGTACTTC. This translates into CASSLVQGRETQYF. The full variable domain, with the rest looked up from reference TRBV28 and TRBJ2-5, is DVKVTQSSRYLVKRTGEKVFLECVQDMDHENMFWYRQDPGLGLRLIYFSYDVKMKEKGDIPEGYSVSREKKERFSLILESASTNQTSMYLCASSLVQGRETQYFGPGTRLLVL.

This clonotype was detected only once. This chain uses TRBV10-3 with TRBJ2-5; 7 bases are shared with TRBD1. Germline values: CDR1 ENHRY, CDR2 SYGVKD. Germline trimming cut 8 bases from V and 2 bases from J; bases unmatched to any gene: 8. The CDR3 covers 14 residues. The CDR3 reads CAIGGDSGQETQYF. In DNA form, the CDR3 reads TGTGCCATCGGTGGGGACAGCGGACAAGAGACCCAGTACTTC.

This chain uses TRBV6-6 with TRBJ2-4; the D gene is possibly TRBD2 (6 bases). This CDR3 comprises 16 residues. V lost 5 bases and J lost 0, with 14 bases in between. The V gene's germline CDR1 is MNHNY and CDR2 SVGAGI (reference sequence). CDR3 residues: CASSPIAELAKNIQYF. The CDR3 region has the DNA TGTGCCAGCAGTCCAATAGCGGAGCTAGCCAAAAACATTCAGTACTTC.

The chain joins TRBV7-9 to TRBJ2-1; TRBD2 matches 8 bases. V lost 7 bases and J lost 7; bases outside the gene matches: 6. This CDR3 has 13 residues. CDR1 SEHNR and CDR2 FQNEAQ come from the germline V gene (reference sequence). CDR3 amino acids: CASTPSGSNEQFF. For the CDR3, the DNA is TGTGCCAGCACCCCAAGCGGGAGTAATGAGCAGTTCTTC.

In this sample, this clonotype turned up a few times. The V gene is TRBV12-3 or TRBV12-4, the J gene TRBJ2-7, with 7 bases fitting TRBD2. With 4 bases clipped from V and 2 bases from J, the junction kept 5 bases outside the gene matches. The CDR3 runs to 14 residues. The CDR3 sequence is CASSWSGVPYEQYF. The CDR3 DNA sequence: TGTGCCAGCAGTTGGAGCGGGGTACCCTACGAGCAGTACTTC.

Written as DNA, the CDR3 is TGCAGTGCTTTCCTAAGCGGGAGGGCCGGCGAGCAGTACTTC. Its protein product is CSAFLSGRAGEQYF. This chain links TRBV20-1 with TRBJ2-7, with 10 positions matching TRBD2. J lost 6 bases, V lost 5 bases, and 10 bases had no gene match. Germline V gene sequence: CDR1 DFQATT, CDR2 SNEGSKA (reference sequence). The CDR3 sequence is 14 residues long.

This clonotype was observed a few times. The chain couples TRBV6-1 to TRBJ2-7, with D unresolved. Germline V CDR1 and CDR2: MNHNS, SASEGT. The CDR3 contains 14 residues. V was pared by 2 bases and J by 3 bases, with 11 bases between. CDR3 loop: CASSESGVIYEQYF. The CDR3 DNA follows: TGTGCCAGCAGTGAATCTGGGGTAATCTACGAGCAGTACTTC.

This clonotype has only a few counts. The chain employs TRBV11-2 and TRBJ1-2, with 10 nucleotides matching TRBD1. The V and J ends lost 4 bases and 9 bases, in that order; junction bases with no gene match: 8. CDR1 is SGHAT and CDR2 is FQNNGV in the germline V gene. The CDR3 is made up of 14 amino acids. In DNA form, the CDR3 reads TGTGCCAGCAGCTCCTCCGGGACAGGGGCCAGCTACACCTTC. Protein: CASSSSGTGASYTF.

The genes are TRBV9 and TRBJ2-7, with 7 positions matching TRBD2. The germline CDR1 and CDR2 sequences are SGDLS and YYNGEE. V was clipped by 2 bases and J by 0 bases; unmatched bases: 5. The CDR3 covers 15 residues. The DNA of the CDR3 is TGTGCCAGCAGCGTTAGCGGGTATAGCTCCTACGAGCAGTACTTC. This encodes CASSVSGYSSYEQYF. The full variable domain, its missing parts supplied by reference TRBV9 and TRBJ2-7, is DSGVTQTPKHLITATGQRVTLRCSPRSGDLSVYWYQQSLDQGLQFLIQYYNGEERAKGNILERFSAQQFPDLHSELNLSSLELGDSALYFCASSVSGYSSYEQYFGPGTRLTVT.

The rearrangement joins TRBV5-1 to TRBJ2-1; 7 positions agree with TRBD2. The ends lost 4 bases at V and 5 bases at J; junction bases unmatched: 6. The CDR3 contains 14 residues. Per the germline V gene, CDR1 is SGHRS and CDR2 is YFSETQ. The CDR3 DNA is TGCGCCAGCAGCCTGGGAGGGAGGGACAATGAGCAGTTCTTC. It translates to CASSLGGRDNEQFF.

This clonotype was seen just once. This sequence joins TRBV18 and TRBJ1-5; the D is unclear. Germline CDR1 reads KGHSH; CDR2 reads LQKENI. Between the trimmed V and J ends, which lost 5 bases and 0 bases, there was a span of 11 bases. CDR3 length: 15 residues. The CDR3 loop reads CASSKEKHSNQPQHF. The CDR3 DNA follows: TGTGCCAGCTCAAAGGAAAAACATAGCAATCAGCCCCAGCATTTT.

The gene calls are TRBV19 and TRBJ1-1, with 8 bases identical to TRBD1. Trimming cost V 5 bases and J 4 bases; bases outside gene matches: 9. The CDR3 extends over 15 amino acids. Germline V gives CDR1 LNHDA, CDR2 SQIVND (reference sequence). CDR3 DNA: TGTGCCAGTAGTTCCCGTCGGACAGGGCCCACTGAAGCTTTCTTT. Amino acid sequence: CASSSRRTGPTEAFF. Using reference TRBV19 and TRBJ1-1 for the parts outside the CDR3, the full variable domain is DGGITQSPKYLFRKEGQNVTLSCEQNLNHDAMYWYRQDPGQGLRLIYYSQIVNDFQKGDIAEGYSVSREKKESFPLTVTSAQKNPTAFYLCASSSRRTGPTEAFFGQGTRLTVV.

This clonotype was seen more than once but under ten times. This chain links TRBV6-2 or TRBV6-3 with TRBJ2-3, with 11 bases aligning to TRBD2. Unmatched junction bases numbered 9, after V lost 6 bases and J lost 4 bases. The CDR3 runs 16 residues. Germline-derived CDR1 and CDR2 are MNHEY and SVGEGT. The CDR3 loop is CASSSRASGRSDTQYF. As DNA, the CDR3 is TGTGCCAGCAGCTCGCGGGCTAGCGGGAGGTCAGATACGCAGTATTTT.

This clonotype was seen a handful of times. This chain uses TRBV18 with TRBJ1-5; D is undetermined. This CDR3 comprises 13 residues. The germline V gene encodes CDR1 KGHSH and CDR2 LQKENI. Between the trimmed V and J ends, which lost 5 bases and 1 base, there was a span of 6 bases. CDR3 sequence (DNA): TGTGCCAGCTCAGACGACAGCAATCAGCCCCAGCATTTT. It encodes CASSDDSNQPQHF.

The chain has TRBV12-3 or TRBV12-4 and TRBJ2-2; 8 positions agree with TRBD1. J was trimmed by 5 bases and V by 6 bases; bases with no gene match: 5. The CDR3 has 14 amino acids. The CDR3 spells CASRAGGLTGELFF. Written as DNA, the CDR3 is TGTGCCAGCAGAGCAGGGGGCCTGACCGGGGAGCTGTTTTTT.

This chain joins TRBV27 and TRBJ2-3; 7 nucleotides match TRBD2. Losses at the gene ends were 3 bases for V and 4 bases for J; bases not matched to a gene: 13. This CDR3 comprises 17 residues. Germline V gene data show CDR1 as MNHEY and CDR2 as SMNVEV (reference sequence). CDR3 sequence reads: CASSLSPSGPAPDTQYF. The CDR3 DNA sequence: TGTGCCAGCAGTTTGTCACCTAGCGGCCCGGCCCCAGATACGCAGTATTTT.

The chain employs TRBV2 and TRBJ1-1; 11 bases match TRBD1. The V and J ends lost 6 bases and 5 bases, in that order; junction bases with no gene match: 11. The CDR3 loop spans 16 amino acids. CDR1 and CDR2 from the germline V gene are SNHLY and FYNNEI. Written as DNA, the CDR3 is TGTGCCAGCAGGTCCGGACAGGGGGCGTCGAAGACTGAAGCTTTCTTT. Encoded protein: CASRSGQGASKTEAFF.

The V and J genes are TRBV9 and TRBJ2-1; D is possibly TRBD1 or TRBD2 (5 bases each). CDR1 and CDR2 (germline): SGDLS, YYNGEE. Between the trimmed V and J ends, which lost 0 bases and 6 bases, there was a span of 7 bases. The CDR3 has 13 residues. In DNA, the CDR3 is TGTGCCAGCAGCGTAGGTGGGGGCAATGAGCAGTTCTTC. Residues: CASSVGGGNEQFF.

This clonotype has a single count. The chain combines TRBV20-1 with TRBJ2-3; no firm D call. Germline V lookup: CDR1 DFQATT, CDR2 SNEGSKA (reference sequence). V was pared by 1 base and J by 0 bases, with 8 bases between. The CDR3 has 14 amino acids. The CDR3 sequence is CSARVPSSTDTQYF. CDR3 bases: TGCAGTGCTAGAGTGCCCAGTAGCACAGATACGCAGTATTTT.

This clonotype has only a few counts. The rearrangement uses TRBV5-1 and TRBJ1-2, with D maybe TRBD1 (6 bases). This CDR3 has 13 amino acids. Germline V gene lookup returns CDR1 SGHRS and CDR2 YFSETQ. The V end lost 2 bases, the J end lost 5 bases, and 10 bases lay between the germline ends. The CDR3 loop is CASSFSTGYGYTF. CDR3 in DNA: TGCGCCAGCAGCTTTTCCACAGGGTATGGCTACACCTTC.

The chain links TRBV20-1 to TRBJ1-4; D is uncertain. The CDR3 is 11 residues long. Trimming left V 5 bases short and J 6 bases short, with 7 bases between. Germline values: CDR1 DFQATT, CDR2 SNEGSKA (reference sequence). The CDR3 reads CSAGPYEKLFF. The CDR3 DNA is TGCAGTGCTGGCCCCTATGAAAAACTGTTTTTT.

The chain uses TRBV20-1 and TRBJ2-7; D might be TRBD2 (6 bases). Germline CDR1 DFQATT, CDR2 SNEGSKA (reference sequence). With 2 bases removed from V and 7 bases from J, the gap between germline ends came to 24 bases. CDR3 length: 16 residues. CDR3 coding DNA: TGCAGTGCTAGAAGACCCTCGGCGGGATCCAGTTGGGAGCAGTACTTC. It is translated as CSARRPSAGSSWEQYF.

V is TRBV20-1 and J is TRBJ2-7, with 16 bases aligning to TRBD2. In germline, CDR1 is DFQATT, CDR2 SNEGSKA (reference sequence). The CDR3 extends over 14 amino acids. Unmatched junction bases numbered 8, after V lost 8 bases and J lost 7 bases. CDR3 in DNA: TGCAGTTCCTTACAGGGACTAGCGGGAGGGGAGCAGTACTTC. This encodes CSSLQGLAGGEQYF.

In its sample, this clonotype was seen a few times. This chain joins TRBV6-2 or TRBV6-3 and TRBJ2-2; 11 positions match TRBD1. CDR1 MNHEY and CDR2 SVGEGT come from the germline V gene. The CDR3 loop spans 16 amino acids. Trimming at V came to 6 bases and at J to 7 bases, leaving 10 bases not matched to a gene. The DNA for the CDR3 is TGTGCCAGCAGCATTGGACAGGGGGCAGGAATCGGGGAGCTGTTTTTT. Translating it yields CASSIGQGAGIGELFF.

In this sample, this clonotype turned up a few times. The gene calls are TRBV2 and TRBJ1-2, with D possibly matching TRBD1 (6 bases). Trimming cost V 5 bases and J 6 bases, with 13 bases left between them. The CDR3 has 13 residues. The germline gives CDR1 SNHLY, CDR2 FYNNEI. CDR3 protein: CASSTHRTDGYTF. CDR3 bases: TGTGCCAGCAGTACCCATAGGACAGATGGCTACACCTTC.